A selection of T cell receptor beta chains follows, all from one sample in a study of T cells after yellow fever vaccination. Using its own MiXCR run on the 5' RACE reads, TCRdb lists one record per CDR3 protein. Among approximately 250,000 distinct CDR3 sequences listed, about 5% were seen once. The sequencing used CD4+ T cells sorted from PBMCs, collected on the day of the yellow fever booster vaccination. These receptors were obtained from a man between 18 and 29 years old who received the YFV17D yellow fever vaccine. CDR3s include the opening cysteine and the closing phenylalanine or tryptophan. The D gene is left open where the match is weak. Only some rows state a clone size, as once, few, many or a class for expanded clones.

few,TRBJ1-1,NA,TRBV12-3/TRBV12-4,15,CASTPTGGRNTEAFF,TGTGCCAGCACCCCCACCGGCGGCCGCAACACTGAAGCTTTCTTT
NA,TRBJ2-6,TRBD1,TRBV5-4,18,CASTLGGQGARGANVLTF,TGTGCCAGCACCCTTGGGGGACAGGGGGCCCGCGGGGCCAACGTCCTGACTTTC
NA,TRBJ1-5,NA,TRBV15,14,CATSRARAAQPQHF,TGTGCCACCAGCAGAGCCAGGGCTGCTCAGCCCCAGCATTTT
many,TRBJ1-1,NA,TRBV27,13,CASSLLTGTEAFF,TGTGCCAGCAGTTTATTGACCGGCACTGAAGCTTTCTTT
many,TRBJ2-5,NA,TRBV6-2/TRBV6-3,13,CASSQGYQETQYF,TGTGCCAGCAGTCAGGGGTACCAAGAGACCCAGTACTTC
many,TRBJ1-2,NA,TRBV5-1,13,CASSLAQNYGYTF,TGCGCCAGCAGCTTGGCCCAGAACTATGGCTACACCTTC
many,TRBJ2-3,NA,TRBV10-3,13,CAISYRERKGQYF,TGTGCCATCAGTTACCGGGAGCGAAAGGGTCAGTATTTT
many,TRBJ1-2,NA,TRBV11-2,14,CASSLGLANYGYTF,TGTGCCAGCAGCTTAGGTCTGGCTAACTATGGCTACACCTTC
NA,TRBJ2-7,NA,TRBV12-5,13,CASGSGPIYEQYF,TGTGCTAGTGGCTCGGGACCGATCTACGAGCAGTACTTC
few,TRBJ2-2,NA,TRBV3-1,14,CASSQDLSTGELFF,TGTGCCAGCAGCCAAGATCTTAGCACCGGGGAGCTGTTTTTT
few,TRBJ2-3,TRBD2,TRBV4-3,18,CASSQGVGASGIRDTQYF,TGCGCCAGCAGCCAAGGTGTGGGAGCTAGCGGGATTCGGGATACGCAGTATTTT
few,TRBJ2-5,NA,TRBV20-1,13,CSASQGHKETQYF,TGCAGTGCTTCGCAGGGGCATAAAGAGACCCAGTACTTC
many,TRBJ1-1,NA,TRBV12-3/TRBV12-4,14,CASSFRDRPAEAFF,TGTGCCAGCAGTTTTCGCGACAGACCGGCTGAAGCTTTCTTT
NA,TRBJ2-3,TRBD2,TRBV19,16,CASSMGLAGVGDTQYF,TGTGCCAGTAGCATGGGACTAGCGGGGGTAGGAGATACGCAGTATTTT
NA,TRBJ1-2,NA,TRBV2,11,CASGSNYGYTF,TGTGCCAGCGGGAGTAACTATGGCTACACCTTC
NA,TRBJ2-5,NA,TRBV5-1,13,CASSSGTQETQYF,TGCGCCAGCAGCTCCGGGACTCAAGAGACCCAGTACTTC
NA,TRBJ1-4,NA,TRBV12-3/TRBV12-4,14,CASGRGGLNEKLFF,TGTGCCAGCGGTCGCGGAGGCCTTAATGAAAAACTGTTTTTT
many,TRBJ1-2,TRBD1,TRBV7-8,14,CASSLGPGQDSYTF,TGTGCCAGCAGCTTAGGTCCGGGACAGGACAGCTACACCTTC
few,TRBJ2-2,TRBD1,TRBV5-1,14,CATPRTGDTGELFF,TGCGCCACCCCCCGGACAGGGGACACCGGGGAGCTGTTTTTT
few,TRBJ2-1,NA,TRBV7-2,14,CASSPYRGAHEQFF,TGTGCCAGCAGCCCTTACCGGGGGGCTCATGAGCAGTTCTTC
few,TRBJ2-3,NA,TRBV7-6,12,CASSLWMDTQYF,TGTGCCAGCAGCCTTTGGATGGATACGCAGTATTTT
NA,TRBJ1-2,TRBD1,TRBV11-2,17,CASSLTRETGSQYGYTF,TGTGCCAGCAGCCTAACGAGGGAGACAGGGAGTCAGTATGGCTACACCTTC
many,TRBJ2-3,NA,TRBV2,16,CASERVPGHGTDTQYF,TGTGCCAGCGAGAGGGTCCCGGGGCACGGCACAGATACGCAGTATTTT
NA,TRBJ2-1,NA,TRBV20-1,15,CSARDWRQPYNEQFF,TGCAGTGCTAGAGATTGGCGCCAGCCTTACAATGAGCAGTTCTTC
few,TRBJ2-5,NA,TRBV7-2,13,CASSEGGGETQYF,TGTGCCAGCAGCGAGGGTGGGGGCGAGACCCAGTACTTC
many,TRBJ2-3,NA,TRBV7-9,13,CAQDPGLGDTQYF,TGTGCCCAAGATCCAGGGTTGGGAGATACGCAGTATTTT
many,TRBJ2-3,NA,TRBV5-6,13,CASNGVGADTQYF,TGTGCCAGCAACGGGGTGGGCGCAGATACGCAGTATTTT
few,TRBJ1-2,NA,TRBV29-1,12,CSVGYAQGGYTF,TGCAGCGTTGGGTATGCCCAGGGCGGCTACACCTTC
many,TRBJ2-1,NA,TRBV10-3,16,CAISVGGPSSYNEQFF,TGTGCCATCAGTGTCGGGGGGCCGAGCTCCTACAATGAGCAGTTCTTC
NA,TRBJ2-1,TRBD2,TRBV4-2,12,CASSLRGGVLFF,TGTGCCAGCAGCCTTCGCGGGGGGGTGCTGTTCTTC
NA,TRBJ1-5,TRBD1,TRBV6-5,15,CASSYSTTGGQPQHF,TGTGCCAGCAGTTACTCCACAACAGGGGGTCAGCCCCAGCATTTT
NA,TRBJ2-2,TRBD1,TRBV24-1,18,CATSDLPGYRGDTGELFF,TGTGCCACCAGTGATTTGCCTGGCTACAGGGGGGACACCGGGGAGCTGTTTTTT
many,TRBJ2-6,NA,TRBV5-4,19,CASSLRTGDRFSGANVLTF,TGTGCCAGCAGCTTGAGAACGGGGGACAGATTCTCTGGGGCCAACGTCCTGACTTTC
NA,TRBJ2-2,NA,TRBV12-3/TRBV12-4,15,CASTPQGPNTGELFF,TGTGCCAGCACTCCCCAGGGCCCGAACACCGGGGAGCTGTTTTTT
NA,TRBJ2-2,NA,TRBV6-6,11,CASTNTEELFF,TGTGCCAGCACCAACACCGAGGAGCTGTTTTTT
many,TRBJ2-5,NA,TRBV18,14,CASSPPPRAETQYF,TGTGCCAGCTCACCACCGCCCAGGGCTGAGACCCAGTACTTC